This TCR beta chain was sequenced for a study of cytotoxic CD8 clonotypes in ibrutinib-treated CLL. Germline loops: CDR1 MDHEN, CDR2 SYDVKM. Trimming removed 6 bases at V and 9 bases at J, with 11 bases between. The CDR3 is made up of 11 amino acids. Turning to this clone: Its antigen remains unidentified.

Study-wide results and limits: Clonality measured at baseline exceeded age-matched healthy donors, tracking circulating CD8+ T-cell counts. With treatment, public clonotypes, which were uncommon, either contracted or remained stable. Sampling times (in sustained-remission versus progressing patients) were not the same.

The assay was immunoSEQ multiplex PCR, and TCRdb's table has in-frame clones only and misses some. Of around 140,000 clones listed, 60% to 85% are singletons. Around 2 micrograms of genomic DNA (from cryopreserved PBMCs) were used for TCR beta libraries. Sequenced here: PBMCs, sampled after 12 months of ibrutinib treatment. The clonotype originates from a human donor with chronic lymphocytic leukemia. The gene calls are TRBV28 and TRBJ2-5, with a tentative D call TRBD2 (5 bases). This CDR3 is CASRLTEAQYF. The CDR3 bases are TGTGCCAGCAGATTGACGGAGGCCCAGTACTTC.